The sequence of this T cell receptor (beta chain) was determined in a study of blood T cell repertoires in COVID-19. Study-wide background: Italy, Spain and the United States were the sources of the convalescent and acute COVID-19 samples.

Sequencing used immunoSEQ multiplex PCR; TCRdb keeps in-frame clones, though not all of them. In the table there are about 73,000 clones, about four fifths of which are singletons. Specimen: peripheral blood. The sequence derives from a man aged 50-59 years with active COVID-19.

CDR3 DNA: TGTGCCAGCAGTGAAGGGAGGACAGGGGGCATCAGTAGCACAGATACGCAGTATTTT. This translates into CASSEGRTGGISSTDTQYF. V usage is TRBV6-1 and J usage is TRBJ2-3; 11 nucleotides line up with TRBD1. Trimming took 1 base from V and 0 from J; bases not matched to a gene: 9. The CDR3 totals 19 residues. Germline V CDR1 and CDR2: MNHNS, SASEGT.